Listed below are T cell receptor beta chains from one sample, sequenced in a study of T cells in Graves' hyperthyroidism and ophthalmopathy. MiXCR, applied by TCRdb to the multiplex PCR reads, yields one record per CDR3 protein. The repertoire has about 360,000 distinct CDR3 sequences, about 20% of them found once; the top ten carry about 4%. Sequenced material: blood. The receptors shown here come from a woman younger than 35 with Graves' hyperthyroidism. Each CDR3 is given with its conserved first and last residue. Fields, in order: V gene, D gene, clone size, J gene, CDR3 protein, CDR3 DNA. D genes are given only for firm matches. The size entry is marked missing in some rows and otherwise reads once, few, many or a size class.

V: TRBV6-1; D: TRBD2; size: .; J: TRBJ2-5; CDR3: CASSDTSWLAGQETQYF; DNA: TGTGCCAGCAGTGACACCTCCTGGCTAGCGGGACAAGAGACCCAGTACTTC
V: TRBV12-3/TRBV12-4; D: .; size: .; J: TRBJ1-2; CDR3: CASSLIRGYTF; DNA: TGTGCCAGCAGCCTCATCCGTGGCTACACCTTC
V: TRBV6-1; D: .; size: many; J: TRBJ2-6; CDR3: CASSPTLLGGANVLTF; DNA: TGTGCCAGCAGTCCTACATTATTAGGGGGGGCCAACGTCCTGACTTTC
V: TRBV4-1; D: .; size: few; J: TRBJ1-1; CDR3: CASSQDLRAGDTEAFF; DNA: TGCGCCAGCAGCCAAGATCTACGGGCGGGGGACACTGAAGCTTTCTTT
V: TRBV24-1; D: .; size: many; J: TRBJ1-5; CDR3: CATSDYRDNQPQHF; DNA: TGTGCCACCAGTGATTATCGGGATAATCAGCCCCAGCATTTT
V: TRBV7-9; D: .; size: many; J: TRBJ1-3; CDR3: CASSRGLGSGNTIYF; DNA: TGTGCCAGCAGCAGGGGTCTGGGGTCCGGAAACACCATATATTTT
V: TRBV6-1; D: .; size: many; J: TRBJ1-2; CDR3: CASNLRAENYGYTF; DNA: TGTGCCAGCAACCTAAGGGCGGAGAACTATGGCTACACCTTC
V: TRBV20-1; D: .; size: many; J: TRBJ2-5; CDR3: CSARDGNQETQYF; DNA: TGCAGTGCTAGGGACGGAAACCAAGAGACCCAGTACTTC
V: TRBV18; D: .; size: many; J: TRBJ2-7; CDR3: CASSDDDEQYF; DNA: TGTGCCAGCTCGGACGACGACGAGCAGTACTTC
V: TRBV6-1; D: TRBD1; size: many; J: TRBJ1-1; CDR3: CASSEARDRGVGTEAFF; DNA: TGTGCCAGCAGTGAAGCCCGGGACAGGGGTGTAGGCACTGAAGCTTTCTTT
V: TRBV15; D: .; size: many; J: TRBJ1-1; CDR3: CATSRDFPGREAFF; DNA: TGTGCCACCAGCAGAGATTTCCCTGGTAGGGAAGCTTTCTTT
V: TRBV6-2/TRBV6-3; D: .; size: .; J: TRBJ2-2; CDR3: CASSYAGLNTGELFF; DNA: TGTGCCAGCAGTTATGCCGGGTTGAACACCGGGGAGCTGTTTTTT
V: TRBV5-1; D: .; size: many; J: TRBJ2-2; CDR3: CASSSRTATGELFF; DNA: TGCGCCAGCAGCTCCAGGACAGCCACCGGGGAGCTGTTTTTT
V: TRBV11-2; D: TRBD2; size: many; J: TRBJ2-5; CDR3: CASSPSGRLAGYQETQYF; DNA: TGTGCCAGCAGCCCTAGTGGGAGACTAGCGGGGTACCAAGAGACCCAGTACTTC
V: TRBV19; D: .; size: .; J: TRBJ1-2; CDR3: CASSPNRDANYGYTF; DNA: TGTGCCAGTAGCCCCAACAGGGACGCTAACTATGGCTACACCTTC
V: TRBV28; D: .; size: many; J: TRBJ1-3; CDR3: CASSLSGLSMSSGNTIYF; DNA: TGTGCCAGCAGTTTATCTGGACTTTCGATGAGCTCTGGAAACACCATATATTTT
V: TRBV12-3/TRBV12-4; D: TRBD2; size: many; J: TRBJ2-7; CDR3: CASRTSGGNYEQYF; DNA: TGTGCCAGCAGGACTAGCGGGGGGAATTACGAGCAGTACTTC
V: TRBV9; D: TRBD1; size: few; J: TRBJ2-2; CDR3: CASSKTGGRTGELFF; DNA: TGTGCCAGCAGTAAGACAGGGGGTCGCACCGGGGAGCTGTTTTTT
V: TRBV6-1; D: .; size: .; J: TRBJ1-1; CDR3: CASSEQSGWNTEAFF; DNA: TGTGCCAGCAGTGAACAATCAGGGTGGAACACTGAAGCTTTCTTT
V: TRBV12-3/TRBV12-4; D: .; size: many; J: TRBJ2-7; CDR3: CASSRTSGTGRYEQYF; DNA: TGTGCCAGCAGTCGAACTTCAGGGACCGGGCGCTACGAGCAGTACTTC
V: TRBV6-1; D: .; size: many; J: TRBJ1-3; CDR3: CASSRRNSRSGNTIYF; DNA: TGTGCCAGCAGTCGACGGAACAGTCGCTCTGGAAACACCATATATTTT
V: TRBV6-5; D: .; size: many; J: TRBJ1-1; CDR3: CASSYSNTEAFF; DNA: TGTGCCAGCAGTTATTCGAACACTGAAGCTTTCTTT
V: TRBV7-2; D: TRBD2; size: .; J: TRBJ2-5; CDR3: CASSLTGGGGETQYF; DNA: TGTGCCAGCAGCCTGACGGGCGGCGGGGGAGAGACCCAGTACTTC
V: TRBV7-3; D: TRBD1; size: once; J: TRBJ2-7; CDR3: CASSLTGTGNYEQYF; DNA: TGTGCCAGCAGCTTAACAGGGACAGGAAACTACGAGCAGTACTTC